Each of the 18 T cell receptor beta chains below was sequenced from the same sample in a study of Tregs in tolerant kidney transplant recipients. Repertoires were generated with immunoSEQ multiplex PCR, while TCRdb's copy carries only in-frame clones and drops some. The sample has about 110,000 clones, 90% seen once; the top ten hold about 0.31%. Material: CD4+ T cells from blood, obtained before the transplant. Every receptor here comes from a human donor who received a combined kidney and bone marrow transplant.

V gene TRBV11-2 combines with J gene TRBJ2-7, with D possibly being TRBD2 (6 bases). Trimming stripped 5 bases from V and 0 bases from J, with 11 bases between. This CDR3 has 14 amino acids. Germline CDR1 SGHAT, CDR2 FQNNGV. The CDR3 region has the DNA TGTGCCAGCAGCCAAACTAGCCTCTCCTACGAGCAGTACTTC. It codes for CASSQTSLSYEQYF.

The rearrangement joins TRBV19 to TRBJ1-1; unclear D gene. Trimming took 1 base from V and 0 from J, leaving 6 bases between them. Germline loops: CDR1 LNHDA, CDR2 SQIVND (reference sequence). The CDR3 is made up of 14 amino acids. This chain's CDR3 is CASSIASLNTEAFF. The CDR3 coding sequence is TGTGCCAGTAGTATAGCCAGTCTGAACACTGAAGCTTTCTTT.

The gene calls are TRBV6-6 and TRBJ2-2; D perhaps matches TRBD1 (6 bases). Germline values: CDR1 MNHNY, CDR2 SVGAGI (reference sequence). The length of the CDR3 is 14 residues. Trimming cost V 11 bases and J 2 bases, with 15 bases left between them. CDR3 coding DNA: TGTGCCCCCACTGGGGGCCGCAACACCGGGGAGCTGTTTTTT. Its protein product is CAPTGGRNTGELFF.

The chain is built from TRBV19 and TRBJ1-5, with 9 positions matching TRBD1. The CDR3 sequence is 15 residues long. Germline V gene lookup returns CDR1 LNHDA and CDR2 SQIVND (reference sequence). The V segment lost 6 bases and the J segment 0 bases; nucleotides outside the gene matches: 3. The CDR3 coding sequence is TGTGCCAGTAGCCGGACAGGGGATAGCAATCAGCCCCAGCATTTT. Protein: CASSRTGDSNQPQHF.

This rearrangement joins TRBV9 to TRBJ2-2; 8 bases agree with TRBD2. Germline-derived CDR1 and CDR2 are SGDLS and YYNGEE. V was clipped by 7 bases and J by 5 bases; unmatched bases: 7. CDR3 length equals 14 residues. CDR3 bases: TGTGCCAGCCAGACTAGCGTCTCAACCGGGGAGCTGTTTTTT. The encoded protein is CASQTSVSTGELFF.

This rearrangement joins TRBV4-1 to TRBJ1-3, with 8 nucleotides matching TRBD1. J gave up 3 bases and V 1 base, and 2 bases lay outside the gene matches. The CDR3 contains 15 residues. Germline assignment: CDR1 MGHRA and CDR2 YSYEKL. The CDR3 bases are TGCGCCAGCAGCCAAGCCGGGACAGGTGGAAACACCATATATTTT. The encoded protein is CASSQAGTGGNTIYF.

V and J are TRBV5-1 and TRBJ1-1; D might be TRBD1 (6 bases). CDR1 SGHRS and CDR2 YFSETQ come from the germline V gene. Between the trimmed V and J ends, which lost 3 bases and 3 bases, there was a span of 9 bases. The CDR3 is made up of 13 amino acids. This chain's CDR3 is CASSSQGHTEAFF. For the CDR3, the DNA is TGCGCCAGCAGCTCACAGGGTCACACTGAAGCTTTCTTT.

The J gene is TRBJ2-1, the V gene TRBV5-6, with 7 nucleotides matching TRBD1. This CDR3 comprises 15 residues. CDR1 is SGHDT, CDR2 YYEEEE, per germline. V was pared by 4 bases and J by 7 bases, with 11 bases of the junction left unmatched. The CDR3 spells CASSRLDRLDNEQFF. The CDR3 bases are TGTGCCAGCAGCCGACTGGACAGGCTGGATAATGAGCAGTTCTTC.

The chain joins TRBV18 to TRBJ2-1; a weak D match, TRBD1 (6 bases). This CDR3 has 15 residues. Between the trimmed V and J ends, which lost 3 bases and 3 bases, there was a span of 12 bases. CDR1 and CDR2 from the germline V gene are KGHSH and LQKENI. The CDR3 nucleotides are TGTGCCAGCTCACCTGGCAGGGGCGGCTACAATGAGCAGTTCTTC. This gives the protein CASSPGRGGYNEQFF.

This chain links TRBV6-1 with TRBJ2-7; 8 bases match TRBD1. The CDR3 sequence is 13 residues long. Germline CDR1 is MNHNS and CDR2 is SASEGT. With V trimmed by 6 bases and J by 2 bases, 3 bases remained unmatched. CDR3 region: CASRPGQAYEQYF. In DNA form, the CDR3 reads TGTGCCAGCAGGCCGGGACAGGCCTACGAGCAGTACTTC.

This clone was observed once. The CDR3 DNA reads as TGTGCCAGCAGTCCCCTGGGAGCTAGCGGGAGTTGGGGCAATGAGCAGTTCTTC. This sequence encodes CASSPLGASGSWGNEQFF. This chain links TRBV28 with TRBJ2-1, with 10 bases identical to TRBD2. The CDR3 extends over 18 amino acids. V lost 5 bases to trimming and J lost 6 bases; unmatched junction nucleotides: 16. CDR1 MDHEN and CDR2 SYDVKM come from the germline V gene.

The chain is built from TRBV19 and TRBJ2-2; 8 positions match TRBD2. In germline, CDR1 is LNHDA, CDR2 SQIVND (reference sequence). V gave up 9 bases and J gave up 4 bases; unmatched junction bases: 13. This CDR3 has 16 amino acids. The CDR3 nucleotides are TGTGCCAGCGCGCGGGGGGATATAATAGGCACCGGGGAGCTGTTTTTT. Its protein product is CASARGDIIGTGELFF.

The genes are TRBV11-3 and TRBJ2-2, with TRBD1 matching over 8 bases. Per germline, CDR1 SGHNT and CDR2 YENEEA. J was trimmed by 5 bases and V by 5 bases; bases with no gene match: 7. The CDR3 totals 15 residues. CDR3 protein: CASSQQGVGTGELFF. The DNA for the CDR3 is TGTGCCAGCAGCCAACAGGGGGTGGGAACCGGGGAGCTGTTTTTT.

This chain joins TRBV25-1 and TRBJ1-4, with 7 bases matching TRBD1. The CDR3 covers 17 residues. Germline lookup yields CDR1 MGHDK and CDR2 SYGVNS. With V trimmed by 3 bases and J by 3 bases, 10 bases remained unmatched. The CDR3 sequence is CASSEPDRAGANEKLFF. DNA of the CDR3: TGTGCCAGCAGTGAGCCCGACAGGGCCGGAGCTAATGAAAAACTGTTTTTT. The full variable domain, its missing parts supplied by reference TRBV25-1 and TRBJ1-4, is EADIYQTPRYLVIGTGKKITLECSQTMGHDKMYWYQQDPGMELHLIHYSYGVNSTEKGDLSSESTVSRIRTEHFPLTLESARPSHTSQYLCASSEPDRAGANEKLFFGSGTQLSVL.

The V gene is TRBV4-2, the J gene TRBJ2-5, with D possibly being TRBD2 (5 bases). Between the trimmed V and J ends, which lost 1 base and 2 bases, there was a span of 11 bases. The V gene's germline CDR1 is LGHNA and CDR2 YNFKEQ. The CDR3 runs 15 residues. The CDR3 DNA follows: TGTGCCAGCAGCCAAGGGGCGGGCGTACAAGAGACCCAGTACTTC. This translates into CASSQGAGVQETQYF.

The V gene is TRBV4-1, the J gene TRBJ1-1; 7 positions agree with TRBD1. Trimming removed 0 bases from V and 0 bases from J; junction bases left unmatched: 4. From germline, CDR1 is MGHRA and CDR2 YSYEKL. CDR3 length equals 16 residues. CDR3: CASSQEGQMMNTEAFF. The CDR3 bases are TGCGCCAGCAGCCAAGAGGGACAGATGATGAACACTGAAGCTTTCTTT.

The chain carries TRBV2 and TRBJ1-2; D uncertain. The CDR3 consists of 14 residues. Germline V gene data show CDR1 as SNHLY and CDR2 as FYNNEI. V was cut by 4 bases and J by 8 bases, with 17 bases left in between. CDR3 amino acids: CASSVSAVDLGYTF. The CDR3 region has the DNA TGTGCCAGCAGTGTCAGCGCGGTTGACTTGGGCTACACCTTC.

V and J are TRBV11-2 and TRBJ2-5; D gene unclear. The CDR3 runs to 16 residues. V shed 0 bases and J shed 2 bases, with 13 bases lying between them. CDR1 SGHAT and CDR2 FQNNGV come from the germline V gene. The CDR3 protein is CASSLEFRQTQETQYF. CDR3 nucleotides: TGTGCCAGCAGCTTAGAGTTTAGACAAACACAAGAGACCCAGTACTTC.